These 27 T cell receptor beta chains share one sample of origin, sequenced in a study of blood T cell repertoires in COVID-19. Using immunoSEQ multiplex PCR, the repertoire was profiled, and TCRdb retains in-frame clones only, with some absent. The sample lists 250,000 to 300,000 clones, around 89% occurring once. Sequencing input: PBMCs or T cells enriched from blood (not recorded which). Receptors were obtained from a man between 40 and 49 years old who had recovered from COVID-19.

The chain has TRBV10-3 and TRBJ2-1; 7 positions agree with TRBD1. This CDR3 spans 14 amino acids. J gave up 8 bases and V 6 bases, and 10 bases lay outside the gene matches. Looked up from germline, CDR1 is ENHRY and CDR2 is SYGVKD. The CDR3 bases are TGTGCCATCAGCCCGGGACAGACAAGCTATGAGCAGTTCTTC. It codes for CAISPGQTSYEQFF.

The chain uses TRBV19 and TRBJ2-1; 11 bases map to TRBD2. The CDR3 has 15 amino acids. The V segment lost 6 bases and the J segment 5 bases; nucleotides outside the gene matches: 6. Germline assignment: CDR1 LNHDA and CDR2 SQIVND (reference sequence). This CDR3 reads CASRSGLAEDNEQFF. DNA of the CDR3: TGTGCCAGTAGATCGGGACTAGCGGAGGACAATGAGCAGTTCTTC.

The CDR3 protein is CASSLSIRGFVHGEQYF. CDR3 coding DNA: TGTGCCAGCAGTTTATCGATCAGGGGTTTCGTACATGGCGAGCAGTACTTC. The chain couples TRBV27 to TRBJ2-7; possible D gene TRBD1, 6 bases. Germline V gene lookup returns CDR1 MNHEY and CDR2 SMNVEV (reference sequence). The CDR3 sequence is 17 residues long. V was pared by 0 bases and J by 6 bases, with 21 bases between.

The count of this clone is one. The chain recombines TRBV29-1 with TRBJ1-2; 8 bases are shared with TRBD1. The CDR3 runs 16 residues. Germline-derived CDR1 and CDR2 are SQVTM and ANQGSEA. V lost 3 bases, J lost 3 bases, and 12 bases stayed unmatched. CDR3 region: CSVDGQGASNHYGYTF. The CDR3 nucleotides are TGCAGCGTTGATGGTCAGGGGGCGAGTAACCACTATGGCTACACCTTC. The full variable domain, in which reference TRBV29-1 and TRBJ1-2 provide the parts outside the CDR3, is SAVISQKPSRDICQRGTSLTIQCQVDSQVTMMFWYRQQPGQSLTLIATANQGSEATYESGFVIDKFPISRPNLTFSTLTVSNMSPEDSSIYLCSVDGQGASNHYGYTFGSGTRLTVV.

J is TRBJ1-2 and V is TRBV4-2, with 8 bases that match TRBD1. The CDR3 has 15 amino acids. The germline V gene encodes CDR1 LGHNA and CDR2 YNFKEQ. J gave up 8 bases and V 4 bases, and 12 bases lay outside the gene matches. Here the CDR3 DNA reads TGTGCCAGCAGCCTAGGACAGGGCGGGGGAGAGGGCTACACCTTC. Amino acid sequence: CASSLGQGGGEGYTF.

The gene calls are TRBV7-2 and TRBJ1-5, with 9 positions matching TRBD1. Unmatched junction bases numbered 6, after V lost 0 bases and J lost 3 bases. CDR3 length: 17 amino acids. Germline V gene sequence: CDR1 SGHTA, CDR2 FQGNSA. The CDR3 sequence is CASSLAGTGISNQPQHF. DNA of the CDR3: TGTGCCAGCAGCTTAGCAGGGACAGGGATATCCAATCAGCCCCAGCATTTT. Combining the CDR3 with reference TRBV7-2 and TRBJ1-5 gives the whole variable domain GAGVSQSPSNKVTEKGKDVELRCDPISGHTALYWYRQSLGQGLEFLIYFQGNSAPDKSGLPSDRFSAERTGGSVSTLTIQRTQQEDSAVYLCASSLAGTGISNQPQHFGDGTRLSIL.

The chain uses TRBV6-1 and TRBJ1-1; 7 positions agree with TRBD1. Germline V gives CDR1 MNHNS, CDR2 SASEGT. The junction had 6 bases not matched to a gene; V was cut back by 4 bases and J by 7 bases. The CDR3 is made up of 13 amino acids. The CDR3 sequence is CASSAGQQLEAFF. The CDR3 nucleotides read TGTGCCAGCAGTGCGGGACAGCAACTTGAAGCTTTCTTT.

The chain combines TRBV18 with TRBJ2-3, with D perhaps matching TRBD2 (5 bases). This CDR3 contains 16 residues. Looked up from germline, CDR1 is KGHSH and CDR2 is LQKENI. Trimming took 3 bases from V and 1 from J, leaving 14 bases between them. Here the CDR3 DNA reads TGTGCCAGCTCACCTATACTGATGGGAGGCACAGATACGCAGTATTTT. Protein product: CASSPILMGGTDTQYF.

This clone came up once. The gene calls are TRBV28 and TRBJ1-1, with a weak D call TRBD1 (5 bases). Trimming removed 6 bases from V and 5 bases from J, with 13 bases in between. There are 13 residues in the CDR3. Germline V gene sequence: CDR1 MDHEN, CDR2 SYDVKM. CDR3 nucleotide sequence: TGTGCCAGCAGCTCCGCCGGGGGGACTGAAGCTTTCTTT. Encoded protein: CASSSAGGTEAFF.

The rearrangement joins TRBV7-2 to TRBJ2-3; 12 bases agree with TRBD2. This CDR3 has 19 residues. Germline V gene sequence: CDR1 SGHTA, CDR2 FQGNSA. Germline trimming cut 5 bases from V and 1 base from J; bases unmatched to any gene: 13. CDR3 protein: CASSHTYLAGGPGTDTQYF. The CDR3, as DNA: TGTGCCAGCAGCCATACCTATCTAGCGGGAGGGCCTGGCACAGATACGCAGTATTTT.

The chain employs TRBV28 and TRBJ1-5, with 8 bases lining up with TRBD1. The germline gives CDR1 MDHEN, CDR2 SYDVKM. V lost 6 bases, J lost 2 bases, and 12 bases stayed unmatched. CDR3 length equals 17 residues. As DNA, the CDR3 is TGTGCCAGCAGCCCCGGGGGACAGGTCATACGCAATCAGCCCCAGCATTTT. Translated: CASSPGGQVIRNQPQHF.

In nucleotides, the CDR3 is TGTGCCATCAGTGAGTCGATAGGACAGGGGGACACCATATATTTT. Translated, it gives CAISESIGQGDTIYF. V and J are TRBV10-3 and TRBJ1-3; 10 positions agree with TRBD1. With 0 bases clipped from V and 8 bases from J, the junction kept 4 bases outside the gene matches. Per the germline V gene, CDR1 is ENHRY and CDR2 is SYGVKD. The CDR3 spans 15 residues.

The V call is TRBV12-3 or TRBV12-4, the J call TRBJ2-5; D gene unclear. The CDR3 totals 13 residues. V was clipped by 3 bases and J by 5 bases, with 10 bases between them. This CDR3 is CASSFVFIETQYF. As DNA, the CDR3 is TGTGCCAGCAGTTTTGTGTTTATTGAGACCCAGTACTTC.

The chain couples TRBV19 to TRBJ1-2; 8 bases agree with TRBD1. The V gene's germline CDR1 is LNHDA and CDR2 SQIVND (reference sequence). Trimming took 6 bases from V and 2 from J; bases not matched to a gene: 2. The CDR3 has 13 amino acids. The CDR3 loop is CASSGQGNYGYTF. In DNA, the CDR3 is TGTGCCAGTAGCGGACAGGGAAACTATGGCTACACCTTC.

CDR3 sequence reads: CATSLTHGYYEQYF. The CDR3, as DNA: TGTGCCACCAGCCTAACCCATGGGTACTACGAGCAGTACTTC. The V and J genes are TRBV27 and TRBJ2-5; D remains ambiguous. Near its end, the DNA agrees better with TRBJ2-7, so the J call may be wrong. Germline CDR1 is MNHEY and CDR2 is SMNVEV (reference sequence). The CDR3 contains 14 residues.

This chain links TRBV28 with TRBJ1-2, with D hard to call. This CDR3 is 14 amino acids long. CDR1 is MDHEN and CDR2 is SYDVKM in the germline V gene. V gave up 4 bases and J gave up 5 bases, with 14 bases separating them. The CDR3 loop reads CASSSQAGAYGYTF. Written as DNA, the CDR3 is TGTGCCAGCAGTTCCCAAGCCGGAGCGTATGGCTACACCTTC.

The chain has TRBV11-2 and TRBJ1-1; D may be TRBD1 (6 bases). CDR1 SGHAT and CDR2 FQNNGV come from the germline V gene. The CDR3 sequence is 18 residues long. V was clipped by 10 bases and J by 5 bases, with 32 bases between them. CDR3 amino acids: CATTSYLDREFNRTEAFF. DNA of the CDR3: TGTGCCACGACCTCCTACCTGGACAGAGAATTTAATAGGACTGAAGCTTTCTTT.

The chain has TRBV10-3 and TRBJ1-2, with D possibly matching TRBD1 (6 bases). The CDR3 runs to 13 residues. The germline CDR1 and CDR2 sequences are ENHRY and SYGVKD. Trimming removed 7 bases at V and 2 bases at J, with 11 bases between. The CDR3 coding sequence is TGTGCCATCACATACAGGGTCAACTATGGCTACACCTTC. This gives the protein CAITYRVNYGYTF.

The V gene is TRBV6-2 or TRBV6-3, the J gene TRBJ1-2, with TRBD1 matching over 7 bases. V trimming: 5 bases; J trimming: 0 bases; junction bases outside the gene matches: 6. CDR1 is MNHEY, CDR2 SVGEGT, per germline. This CDR3 is built from 15 residues. CDR3 loop: CASSRPGQSNYGYTF. In DNA form, the CDR3 reads TGTGCCAGCAGTAGACCGGGACAGTCTAACTATGGCTACACCTTC.

The CDR3 DNA reads TGTGCCAGCAGCTCCGGACAGATTTCCTACGAGCAGTACTTC. This codes for CASSSGQISYEQYF. The chain joins TRBV7-9 to TRBJ2-7, with D perhaps matching TRBD1 (6 bases). The CDR3 sequence is 14 residues long. The V and J ends lost 4 bases and 1 base respectively, with 11 bases between them. Germline loops: CDR1 SEHNR, CDR2 FQNEAQ (reference sequence).

The chain is built from TRBV7-7 and TRBJ2-1; possible D gene TRBD2, 6 bases. Germline V gene sequence: CDR1 SSHAT, CDR2 FNYEAQ (reference sequence). Trimming took 3 bases from V and 8 from J, leaving 17 bases between them. The CDR3 length is 15 residues. The CDR3 region has the DNA TGTGCCAGCAGCTTTGGGGCCCGCGGGGTTGATGAGCAGTTCTTC. This sequence encodes CASSFGARGVDEQFF.

The rearrangement uses TRBV27 and TRBJ2-3, with TRBD2 matching 8 bases. The V segment lost 5 bases and the J segment 4 bases; nucleotides outside the gene matches: 20. Germline CDR1 is MNHEY and CDR2 is SMNVEV (reference sequence). The CDR3 is made up of 19 amino acids. The CDR3 loop reads CASSPLGSGSSPVSDTQYF. CDR3 sequence (DNA): TGTGCCAGCAGTCCCCTCGGAAGCGGGAGCTCGCCCGTGTCAGATACGCAGTATTTT.

V usage is TRBV2 and J usage is TRBJ1-1; 7 bases match TRBD1. The CDR3 length is 14 residues. Per germline, CDR1 SNHLY and CDR2 FYNNEI. The V and J ends lost 6 bases and 4 bases, in that order; junction bases with no gene match: 8. For the CDR3, the DNA is TGTGCCAGCAGAATCGATAGACAGGGCACTGAAGCTTTCTTT. This translates into CASRIDRQGTEAFF.

The chain uses TRBV9 and TRBJ1-4, with D possibly being TRBD1 (5 bases). Germline-derived CDR1 and CDR2 are SGDLS and YYNGEE. V dropped 4 bases and J dropped 3 bases, with 10 bases sitting between them. CDR3 length equals 14 residues. CDR3 amino acids: CASSSTAANEKLFF. CDR3 DNA sequence: TGTGCCAGCAGCTCGACAGCTGCTAATGAAAAACTGTTTTTT.

The rearrangement uses TRBV3-1 (or the pseudogene TRBV3-2) and TRBJ1-3; D gene ambiguous. Trimming removed 4 bases at V and 0 bases at J, with 10 bases between. The CDR3 consists of 15 residues. In germline, CDR1 is LGHDT, CDR2 YNNKEL (reference sequence). CDR3 coding DNA: TGTGCCAGCAGCCCCAGACATGACTCTGGAAACACCATATATTTT. Amino acid sequence: CASSPRHDSGNTIYF.

The chain joins TRBV7-3 to TRBJ2-1, with 11 bases aligning to TRBD2. V lost 5 bases to trimming and J lost 0 bases; unmatched junction nucleotides: 9. The CDR3 extends over 18 amino acids. Germline lookup yields CDR1 SGHTA and CDR2 FQGTGA. CDR3 sequence (DNA): TGTGCCAGCAGCCCCAATACACTAGCGGGGGCCTCCTACAATGAGCAGTTCTTC. It specifies CASSPNTLAGASYNEQFF. Using reference TRBV7-3 and TRBJ2-1 for the parts outside the CDR3, the full variable domain is GAGVSQTPSNKVTEKGKYVELRCDPISGHTALYWYRQSLGQGPEFLIYFQGTGAADDSGLPNDRFFAVRPEGSVSTLKIQRTERGDSAVYLCASSPNTLAGASYNEQFFGPGTRLTVL.

A word on this clone: Germline and junction disagree at one end, which may indicate a read error. The gene calls are TRBV30 and TRBJ2-3; TRBD1 is a possible D gene (6 bases). There are 12 residues in the CDR3. Germline assignment: CDR1 GTSNPN and CDR2 SVGIG (reference sequence). The DNA for the CDR3 is TGTGCCTGGAGTGTACTTGGGACACGGGGCCATTTT. This codes for CAWSVLGTRGHF.